These 9 T cell receptor beta chains share one sample of origin, sequenced in a study of blood T cell repertoires in COVID-19 (TCRdb year 2020). The library relied on the immunoSEQ multiplex PCR assay. TCRdb carries this immuneACCESS record with in-frame sequences only. Its versions omit some clonotypes, under half of them owing to an unresolved V gene in the studies checked, with the rest unexplained. In all, the sample holds around 190,000 clones, and roughly 80% of those were seen once. Clones ranked in the top ten supply over 6% of the sample. What was sequenced was peripheral blood. All receptors derive from a woman aged 70-85 years with COVID-19, enrolled during active disease.

The chain employs TRBV7-9 and TRBJ2-5, with 8 bases identical to TRBD1. Germline V gene lookup returns CDR1 SEHNR and CDR2 FQNEAQ (reference sequence). The trim removed 5 bases at V and 5 bases at J, leaving 10 bases unmatched. This CDR3 is 15 amino acids long. The CDR3 bases are TGTGCCAGCAGCAATACTGGACAGGGACGGGAGACCCAGTACTTC. This encodes CASSNTGQGRETQYF.

The chain carries TRBV6-2 or TRBV6-3 and TRBJ2-3; 9 bases map to TRBD2. The V gene's germline CDR1 is MNHEY and CDR2 SVGEGT. This CDR3 region has 16 residues. With V trimmed by 2 bases and J by 4 bases, 7 bases remained unmatched. CDR3 loop: CASSYLGAGGADTQYF. The DNA for the CDR3 is TGTGCCAGCAGTTACCTCGGGGCGGGAGGGGCAGATACGCAGTATTTT.

This chain joins TRBV11-3 and TRBJ2-5, with 7 bases lining up with TRBD1. Trimming took 5 bases from V and 5 from J; bases not matched to a gene: 11. This CDR3 has 15 residues. Per germline, CDR1 SGHNT and CDR2 YENEEA. The CDR3 region has the DNA TGTGCCAGCAGCCTTCGGACAGGACCAGCGGAGACCCAGTACTTC. This codes for CASSLRTGPAETQYF.

V and J are TRBV2 and TRBJ1-5; D unclear. V lost 6 bases to trimming and J lost 2 bases, with 8 bases between them. The CDR3 is 13 residues long. Germline CDR1 is SNHLY and CDR2 is FYNNEI. CDR3 nucleotides: TGTGCCAGCAGGAGAGGAGGCAATCAGCCCCAGCATTTT. Encoded protein: CASRRGGNQPQHF. Full variable domain (missing parts from reference TRBV2 and TRBJ1-5): EPEVTQTPSHQVTQMGQEVILRCVPISNHLYFYWYRQILGQKVEFLVSFYNNEISEKSEIFDDQFSVERPDGSNFTLKIRSTKLEDSAMYFCASRRGGNQPQHFGDGTRLSIL.

The chain employs TRBV6-2 or TRBV6-3 and TRBJ1-2, with 7 bases that match TRBD1. After removal of 3 bases from V and 6 bases from J, the junction contained 7 bases not matched to a gene. The CDR3 contains 14 residues. Germline V gives CDR1 MNHEY, CDR2 SVGEGT. The CDR3 protein is CASSYQRGRDGYTF. The CDR3 DNA reads as TGTGCCAGCAGTTATCAAAGGGGGCGCGATGGCTACACCTTC.

The sample holds one count of this clone. The chain links TRBV6-5 to TRBJ2-3; possibly TRBD2 for D (6 bases). The V gene's germline CDR1 is MNHEY and CDR2 SVGAGI. V gave up 0 bases and J gave up 4 bases, with 14 bases separating them. This CDR3 contains 16 residues. CDR3 nucleotide sequence: TGTGCCAGCAGTTACTCCTCACGGGGGAGCGCAGATACGCAGTATTTT. Translated: CASSYSSRGSADTQYF.

J is TRBJ2-3 and V is TRBV6-2 or TRBV6-3; D perhaps matches TRBD2 (5 bases). The ends were cut back, 5 bases at V and 14 bases at J, with 23 bases in the middle. CDR3 length: 14 residues. Germline V gene data show CDR1 as MNHEY and CDR2 as SVGEGT. The CDR3 loop is CASSTGGSAIHPYF. The CDR3 coding sequence is TGTGCCAGCAGTACCGGAGGTAGCGCTATCCATCCGTATTTT.

This clone has more than one count but fewer than ten. The gene calls are TRBV9 and TRBJ2-2; D is perhaps TRBD2 (6 bases). Germline lookup yields CDR1 SGDLS and CDR2 YYNGEE. The V end lost 3 bases, the J end lost 8 bases, and 17 bases lay between the germline ends. This CDR3 is built from 15 residues. The CDR3 DNA sequence: TGTGCCAGCAGCGCGGGAGTAGTGGCAACGGGGGAGCTGTTTTTT. It is translated as CASSAGVVATGELFF.

There are a few counts of this clone. The chain recombines TRBV19 with TRBJ1-2; D not certain. The V gene lost 6 bases and the J gene lost 2 bases, with 4 bases spanning the gap. CDR1 and CDR2 (germline): LNHDA, SQIVND (reference sequence). The CDR3 runs to 11 residues. CDR3 DNA: TGTGCCAGTAGACGGAACTATGGCTACACCTTC. This codes for CASRRNYGYTF.